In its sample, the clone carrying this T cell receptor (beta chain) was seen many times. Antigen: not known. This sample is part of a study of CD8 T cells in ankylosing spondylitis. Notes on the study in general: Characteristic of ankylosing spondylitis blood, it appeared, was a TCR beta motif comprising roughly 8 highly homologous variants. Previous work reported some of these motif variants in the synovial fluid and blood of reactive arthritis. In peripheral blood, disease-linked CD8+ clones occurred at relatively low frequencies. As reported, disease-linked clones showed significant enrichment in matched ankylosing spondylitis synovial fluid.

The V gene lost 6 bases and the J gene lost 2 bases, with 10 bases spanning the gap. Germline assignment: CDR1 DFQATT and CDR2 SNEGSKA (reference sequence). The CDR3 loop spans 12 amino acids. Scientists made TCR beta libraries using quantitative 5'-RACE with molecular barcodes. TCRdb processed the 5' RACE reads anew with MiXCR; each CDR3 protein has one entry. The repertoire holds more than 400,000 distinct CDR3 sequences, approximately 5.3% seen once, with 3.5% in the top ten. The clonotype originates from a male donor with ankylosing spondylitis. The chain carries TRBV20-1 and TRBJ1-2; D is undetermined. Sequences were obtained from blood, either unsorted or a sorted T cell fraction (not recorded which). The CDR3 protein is CSAPTRNYGYTF. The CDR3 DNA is TGCAGTGCACCGACACGCAACTATGGCTACACCTTC.